This T cell receptor (beta chain) was captured in a study of blood T cell repertoires in COVID-19. Across the whole study: PBMCs, B-cell-depleted T cells, or T cells provided the cDNA or gDNA that made up the material.

Deletions cut 5 bases from V and 9 bases from J, with 13 bases between. This CDR3 has 12 residues. In germline, CDR1 is SGHNT, CDR2 YENEEA. Some clones are missing from TCRdb's copy, which holds only in-frame ones; the method was immunoSEQ multiplex PCR. Of some 200,000 clones detected, over 75% appear once; the ten largest clones hold under 5.5%. Sequenced sample: peripheral blood. The V and J genes are TRBV11-3 and TRBJ1-1, with D unclear. This receptor was obtained from a woman aged 40 to 49 with acute or convalescent COVID-19. In DNA form, the CDR3 reads TGTGCCAGCAGCGTAGGACGCGGGAAAGCTTTCTTT. Translation: CASSVGRGKAFF.